These T cell receptor beta chains were read from a single sample in a study of blood T cell repertoires in COVID-19. Method: immunoSEQ multiplex PCR; TCRdb's copy keeps in-frame clones and lacks some. The sample shows approximately 200,000 clones, 70% to 90% of them seen only once. The sequencing input was peripheral blood. The receptor source for this set is a man over 45 who had recovered from COVID-19. The CDR3 runs from the conserved cysteine through the conserved F or W. The D gene is left open where the match is weak. Clone size appears in some rows only: once, few, many, or a class for an expanded clone.

v_call: TRBV5-4
j_call: TRBJ2-2
d_call: TRBD1
clone_size: .
cdr3_aa: CASSRGQFANTGELFF
cdr3_nt: TGTGCCAGCAGCCGGGGACAGTTCGCGAACACCGGGGAGCTGTTTTTT

v_call: TRBV28
j_call: TRBJ1-2
d_call: .
clone_size: .
cdr3_aa: CASRSGKNYGYTF
cdr3_nt: TGTGCCAGCAGGTCCGGGAAGAACTATGGCTACACCTTC

v_call: TRBV3-1/TRBV3-2
j_call: TRBJ1-2
d_call: TRBD1
clone_size: .
cdr3_aa: CASSHQDRGVGYTF
cdr3_nt: TGTGCCAGCAGCCACCAGGACAGGGGAGTTGGCTACACCTTC

v_call: TRBV5-1
j_call: TRBJ2-3
d_call: .
clone_size: .
cdr3_aa: CASSLARTSGTDTQYF
cdr3_nt: TGCGCCAGCAGCTTGGCTAGGACATCCGGCACAGATACGCAGTATTTT

v_call: TRBV19
j_call: TRBJ2-6
d_call: .
clone_size: .
cdr3_aa: CASSIVRQRGANVLTF
cdr3_nt: TGTGCCAGTAGTATAGTTAGACAGCGTGGGGCCAACGTCCTGACTTTC

v_call: TRBV7-2
j_call: TRBJ1-5
d_call: TRBD1
clone_size: .
cdr3_aa: CASSLDRGPNQPQHF
cdr3_nt: TGTGCCAGCAGCCTCGACAGGGGGCCCAATCAGCCCCAGCATTTT

v_call: TRBV6-5
j_call: TRBJ2-2
d_call: .
clone_size: .
cdr3_aa: CASSYSGRGELFF
cdr3_nt: TGTGCCAGCAGTTACTCGGGCCGCGGGGAGCTGTTTTTT

v_call: TRBV24-1
j_call: TRBJ2-1
d_call: .
clone_size: .
cdr3_aa: CATSDLGPRSYNEQFF
cdr3_nt: TGTGCCACCAGTGATTTGGGCCCCCGCTCCTACAATGAGCAGTTCTTC

v_call: TRBV3-1/TRBV3-2
j_call: TRBJ1-2
d_call: .
clone_size: few
cdr3_aa: CASRATGTQNYGYTF
cdr3_nt: TGTGCCAGCAGAGCAACCGGGACTCAGAACTATGGCTACACCTTC

v_call: TRBV27
j_call: TRBJ2-7
d_call: TRBD1
clone_size: .
cdr3_aa: CASSSTGLYEQYF
cdr3_nt: TGTGCCAGCAGTTCGACAGGGTTATACGAGCAGTACTTC

v_call: TRBV27
j_call: TRBJ1-2
d_call: TRBD1
clone_size: .
cdr3_aa: CASSLLGTGASYGYTF
cdr3_nt: TGTGCCAGCAGTTTATTGGGGACAGGGGCCTCCTATGGCTACACCTTC

v_call: TRBV19
j_call: TRBJ1-2
d_call: .
clone_size: .
cdr3_aa: CASIPDRRLNYGYTF
cdr3_nt: TGTGCCAGTATCCCAGACAGGAGATTGAACTATGGCTACACCTTC

v_call: TRBV29-1
j_call: TRBJ1-3
d_call: .
clone_size: .
cdr3_aa: CSVLASGNTIYF
cdr3_nt: TGCAGCGTCCTGGCCTCTGGAAACACCATATATTTT

v_call: TRBV28
j_call: TRBJ1-5
d_call: TRBD1
clone_size: few
cdr3_aa: CASRPGTGWGQPQHF
cdr3_nt: TGTGCCAGCAGGCCCGGGACAGGGTGGGGTCAGCCCCAGCATTTT

v_call: TRBV20-1
j_call: TRBJ2-7
d_call: .
clone_size: .
cdr3_aa: CSASVSNEQYF
cdr3_nt: TGCAGTGCTAGTGTTTCTAACGAGCAGTACTTC

v_call: TRBV5-1
j_call: TRBJ1-1
d_call: .
clone_size: .
cdr3_aa: CASSSDSMNTEAFF
cdr3_nt: TGCGCCAGCAGCTCGGACAGCATGAACACTGAAGCTTTCTTT

v_call: TRBV14
j_call: TRBJ1-1
d_call: .
clone_size: .
cdr3_aa: CASSQMAGESTEAFF
cdr3_nt: TGTGCCAGCAGCCAGATGGCAGGGGAGAGCACTGAAGCTTTCTTT

v_call: TRBV28
j_call: TRBJ1-1
d_call: .
clone_size: .
cdr3_aa: CASSPPAGLTEAFF
cdr3_nt: TGTGCCAGCAGCCCCCCCGCCGGGTTAACTGAAGCTTTCTTT

v_call: TRBV5-1
j_call: TRBJ2-2
d_call: .
clone_size: .
cdr3_aa: CASSLANLRQRSTGELFF
cdr3_nt: TGCGCCAGCAGCTTGGCCAACCTGAGGCAACGGAGCACCGGGGAGCTGTTTTTT

v_call: TRBV5-5
j_call: TRBJ1-5
d_call: TRBD1
clone_size: .
cdr3_aa: CASSLAGAQGDQPQHF
cdr3_nt: TGTGCCAGCAGCTTGGCCGGGGCGCAGGGGGATCAGCCCCAGCATTTT

v_call: TRBV5-1
j_call: TRBJ2-3
d_call: .
clone_size: .
cdr3_aa: CASSLEILLDTQYF
cdr3_nt: TGCGCCAGCAGCTTGGAGATATTACTGGATACGCAGTATTTT

v_call: TRBV7-9
j_call: TRBJ2-3
d_call: .
clone_size: once
cdr3_aa: CASSFLSTDTQYF
cdr3_nt: TGTGCCAGCAGCTTTCTAAGCACAGATACGCAGTATTTT

v_call: TRBV7-7
j_call: TRBJ2-7
d_call: TRBD1
clone_size: .
cdr3_aa: CASSNVRDRGPHEQYF
cdr3_nt: TGTGCCAGCAGCAACGTCCGGGACAGGGGGCCCCACGAGCAGTACTTC

v_call: TRBV7-9
j_call: TRBJ2-1
d_call: TRBD2
clone_size: .
cdr3_aa: CASSLLGGSMSNEQFF
cdr3_nt: TGTGCCAGCAGCTTACTTGGCGGGAGCATGTCCAATGAGCAGTTCTTC

v_call: TRBV28
j_call: TRBJ1-3
d_call: TRBD1
clone_size: .
cdr3_aa: CASSSMTGGGNTIYF
cdr3_nt: TGTGCCAGCAGTTCGATGACAGGGGGTGGAAACACCATATATTTT

v_call: TRBV10-2
j_call: TRBJ2-7
d_call: .
clone_size: .
cdr3_aa: CASSDGAHEQYF
cdr3_nt: TGCGCCAGCAGTGATGGGGCCCACGAGCAGTACTTC

v_call: TRBV6-5
j_call: TRBJ1-2
d_call: TRBD1
clone_size: .
cdr3_aa: CASLATGTGGGYTF
cdr3_nt: TGTGCCAGCCTAGCGACCGGGACAGGGGGAGGCTACACCTTC

v_call: TRBV30
j_call: TRBJ2-1
d_call: TRBD1
clone_size: .
cdr3_aa: CAADRGQGPHEQFF
cdr3_nt: TGTGCCGCCGACCGCGGACAGGGCCCCCATGAGCAGTTCTTC

v_call: TRBV6-5
j_call: TRBJ2-3
d_call: TRBD2
clone_size: .
cdr3_aa: CASGTSGGDTQYF
cdr3_nt: TGTGCCAGCGGGACTAGCGGGGGAGATACGCAGTATTTT

v_call: TRBV5-6
j_call: TRBJ2-6
d_call: .
clone_size: .
cdr3_aa: CASSLVGQGLGANVLTF
cdr3_nt: TGTGCCAGCAGCTTGGTGGGCCAGGGGCTTGGGGCCAACGTCCTGACTTTC

v_call: TRBV21-1
j_call: TRBJ2-1
d_call: .
clone_size: .
cdr3_aa: CASSKGKLAGFNEQFF
cdr3_nt: TGTGCCAGCAGCAAAGGAAAACTAGCGGGGTTCAATGAGCAGTTCTTC

v_call: TRBV5-1
j_call: TRBJ2-1
d_call: TRBD1
clone_size: .
cdr3_aa: CASSLEGTVYNEQFF
cdr3_nt: TGCGCCAGCAGCTTGGAGGGGACAGTATACAATGAGCAGTTCTTC

v_call: TRBV2
j_call: TRBJ1-2
d_call: TRBD1
clone_size: .
cdr3_aa: CASSDAGGDYGYTF
cdr3_nt: TGTGCCAGCAGTGACGCAGGGGGCGACTATGGCTACACCTTC

v_call: TRBV7-2
j_call: TRBJ2-7
d_call: .
clone_size: .
cdr3_aa: CASSRSGPYEQYF
cdr3_nt: TGTGCCAGCAGTCGAAGCGGACCCTACGAGCAGTACTTC

v_call: TRBV6-5
j_call: TRBJ2-3
d_call: TRBD2
clone_size: .
cdr3_aa: CASTAGVPGTQYF
cdr3_nt: TGTGCCAGCACGGCGGGAGTTCCAGGCACGCAGTATTTT

v_call: TRBV13
j_call: TRBJ1-2
d_call: .
clone_size: .
cdr3_aa: CASSLAAGNYGYTF
cdr3_nt: TGTGCCAGCAGCTTAGCTGCGGGTAACTATGGCTACACCTTC

v_call: TRBV14
j_call: TRBJ1-1
d_call: .
clone_size: .
cdr3_aa: CASSQAINTEAFF
cdr3_nt: TGTGCCAGCAGCCAAGCCATTAACACTGAAGCTTTCTTT

v_call: TRBV30
j_call: TRBJ2-7
d_call: .
clone_size: .
cdr3_aa: CAWSVGGHSYEQYF
cdr3_nt: TGTGCCTGGAGTGTGGGAGGACACAGTTACGAGCAGTACTTC

v_call: TRBV19
j_call: TRBJ2-6
d_call: .
clone_size: .
cdr3_aa: CASTPLPSGANVLTF
cdr3_nt: TGTGCCAGTACCCCCTTGCCTAGCGGGGCCAACGTCCTGACTTTC

v_call: TRBV5-1
j_call: TRBJ2-3
d_call: .
clone_size: .
cdr3_aa: CASSARGDTQYF
cdr3_nt: TGCGCCAGCAGCGCCAGGGGTGATACGCAGTATTTT

v_call: TRBV7-2
j_call: TRBJ2-1
d_call: .
clone_size: .
cdr3_aa: CASSPSYPSYNEQFF
cdr3_nt: TGTGCCAGCAGCCCCAGTTACCCCTCCTACAATGAGCAGTTCTTC

v_call: TRBV29-1
j_call: TRBJ2-1
d_call: .
clone_size: .
cdr3_aa: CSVRRRYNEQFF
cdr3_nt: TGCAGCGTACGAAGGAGGTACAATGAGCAGTTCTTC

v_call: TRBV5-4
j_call: TRBJ2-2
d_call: TRBD1
clone_size: .
cdr3_aa: CASSPTGGGGELFF
cdr3_nt: TGTGCCAGCAGCCCAACAGGGGGTGGCGGGGAGCTGTTTTTT

v_call: TRBV12-3/TRBV12-4
j_call: TRBJ2-5
d_call: .
clone_size: .
cdr3_aa: CASSFDRSKTQYF
cdr3_nt: TGTGCCAGCAGTTTCGACAGATCGAAGACCCAGTACTTC

v_call: TRBV6-5
j_call: TRBJ1-6
d_call: .
clone_size: once
cdr3_aa: CASSYEQGDRPLHF
cdr3_nt: TGTGCCAGCAGTTACGAGCAGGGTGACAGACCCCTCCACTTT

v_call: TRBV27
j_call: TRBJ1-1
d_call: .
clone_size: few
cdr3_aa: CASSLKYGTSNTEAFF
cdr3_nt: TGTGCCAGCAGTTTAAAGTATGGGACATCGAACACTGAAGCTTTCTTT

v_call: TRBV3-1/TRBV3-2
j_call: TRBJ2-2
d_call: .
clone_size: .
cdr3_aa: CASSPSRELFF
cdr3_nt: TGTGCCAGCAGCCCTTCCCGGGAGCTGTTTTTT

v_call: TRBV5-1
j_call: TRBJ2-7
d_call: .
clone_size: .
cdr3_aa: CASSLGQGIYEQYF
cdr3_nt: TGCGCCAGCAGCTTGGGGCAGGGAATCTACGAGCAGTACTTC

v_call: TRBV30
j_call: TRBJ1-6
d_call: .
clone_size: .
cdr3_aa: CAWSKGTSNSPLHF
cdr3_nt: TGTGCCTGGAGTAAAGGGACTTCTAATTCACCCCTCCACTTT

v_call: TRBV5-5
j_call: TRBJ2-7
d_call: .
clone_size: .
cdr3_aa: CASRTTGSTYEQYF
cdr3_nt: TGTGCCAGCAGGACGACAGGTTCAACCTACGAGCAGTACTTC